This T cell receptor (beta chain) was captured in a study of T cell responses to AZD1222 COVID-19 vaccine (dated by TCRdb to the early 2020s). At the level of the whole study: A total of approximately 240 trial participants underwent TCR sequencing, of whom 200 to 220 received two doses of AZD1222 and about 25 received two doses of the MenACWY control vaccine. Trial participants were enrolled by age into 18-55, 56-69 and 70-plus year subgroups, with around 150, 28 and 57 TCR-sequenced participants respectively. Broader findings and caveats from the paper: A significant rise in spike-specific TCR breadth and depth was observed after two AZD1222 doses relative to day 0 and relative to MenACWY recipients. Participants were mostly white British, with more females than males. The authors suggested clonal diversity may have been underestimated. Only a handful of AZD1222 recipients were SARS-CoV-2 seropositive at baseline, limiting conclusions about previously exposed vaccinees. The 56-69-year group was small, and its depth increase did not reach significance, likely because of low power. Reportedly, almost half of the unique spike-specific TCRs recognized epitopes lying outside the regions that are mutated in the B.1.351 and B.1.1.7 variants. Because no day 14 peak-response samples were available, repertoires were characterized only after the peak T cell response. The whole spike protein was spanned by vaccine-associated CD4 TCRs, and dominant responses were seen in regions 160-218 and 743-854.

Reading the label with the study, this specimen's time point is: about 28 days (+/-7) after the second vaccine dose. AZD1222 recipients whose second dose came at about 4 weeks and those whose second dose came at about 12 weeks were combined into one group, since spike-specific TCR depth and breadth did not differ between the two schedules. The vaccinee samples were drawn from two UK trials, COV001 and COV002, one of which was a single-blind randomized controlled phase 2/3 trial testing AZD1222 (ChAdOx1 nCoV-19) in healthy adults. Trial participant PBMC samples were collected at day 0 and day 28 after the second dose for TCRbeta chain sequencing. The CDR3 regions of human TCRbeta chains were analyzed by immunosequencing. The study's own analysis went as follows. Repertoire TCRs were matched against a reference library of SARS-CoV-2-specific TCRs generated with the MIRA antigen-specificity platform. Breadth meant the fraction of unique TCRs that were SARS-CoV-2-associated, whereas depth meant the fraction of total T cells that were SARS-CoV-2-associated. Each spike-specific TCR was assigned to its reactive spike region and to a CD4 or CD8 class using the MIRA data. Log10-transformed breadth and depth values were compared by one-way ANOVA with Sidak's multiple comparisons tests. Imported from immuneACCESS, the table was reduced by TCRdb to in-frame sequences with V and J called. These copies leave out some clones; in studies compared against another copy, an unresolved V gene accounts for under half, and the cause of the remainder is not known. V and J calls and clone size are copied from that table; D and trimming were computed from the DNA. The sample table contains some 100,000 clones; only one count was recorded for about 94% of them. The top ten constitute roughly 3.1% of the sample.

With regard to this clone: This receptor's antigen is unknown. Per-base quality was not reported, and no clone a single base away is much larger than it.

This receptor was taken from an adult who received the AZD1222 COVID-19 vaccine. Sequences were derived from peripheral blood, sampled 28 days after the second AZD1222 dose.

The nucleotide sequence is TGTGCCAGCAGCCTAGGGGGGGCTAGCGGGGGCACAGATACGCAGTATTTT. Its protein reads: CASSLGGASGGTDTQYF. The chain was built from TRBV7-3 and TRBJ2-3, and 9 junction bases match TRBD2. Clipping removes 5 bases from V and 1 base from J, with 10 as the unmatched junction base count. From the cysteine through the phenylalanine, the CDR3 covers 17 amino acids. Only the CDR3 DNA is retained, 51 bases long and in frame from the first base. From the germline V gene, CDR1 is SGHTA and CDR2 is FQGTGA.